The 7 T cell receptor beta chains below all came from one sample that was sequenced in a study of Ad26.COV2.S vaccination and SARS-CoV-2 variants. Profiled with immunoSEQ multiplex PCR; TCRdb holds only in-frame clones, not every one. Seen here are hundreds of thousands of clones, approximately 83% observed once, and the top ten hold just under 7.5%. Treatment here: 15 to 20 received Ad26.COV2.S at low or high dose, single or two shots; several received placebo; per-sample allocation not given. Day 63 after the first injection of vaccine or placebo was the sampling time. The material was peripheral blood, obtained in a trial of Ad26.COV2.S vaccine versus placebo. Every receptor here comes from a person aged 18-65 years who received the Ad26.COV2.S COVID-19 vaccine or a placebo.

The J gene is TRBJ2-4, the V gene TRBV19, with a tentative D call TRBD1 (5 bases). The CDR3 is 17 amino acids. From germline, CDR1 is LNHDA and CDR2 SQIVND (reference sequence). V lost 5 bases to trimming and J lost 0 bases, with 17 bases between them. The CDR3 protein is CASSRDRRDLAKNIQYF. CDR3 sequence (DNA): TGTGCCAGTAGTCGAGACAGAAGAGACCTAGCCAAAAACATTCAGTACTTC.

This chain connects TRBV29-1 to TRBJ2-1, with 13 bases matching TRBD2. The CDR3 has 17 residues. The V gene's germline CDR1 is SQVTM and CDR2 ANQGSEA. V was clipped by 0 bases and J by 6 bases; unmatched bases: 8. Here the CDR3 reads CSVEDRLGTSGVNEQFF. The CDR3, as DNA: TGCAGCGTTGAAGACCGATTAGGGACTAGCGGGGTCAATGAGCAGTTCTTC.

The CDR3 reads CASSPGLVNGEQYF. The CDR3 nucleotides read TGTGCCAGCAGCCCCGGACTAGTAAATGGCGAGCAGTACTTC. The rearrangement links TRBV3-1 (or the pseudogene TRBV3-2) to TRBJ2-7; 7 positions agree with TRBD2. The CDR3 is made up of 14 amino acids. V was clipped by 4 bases and J by 6 bases; unmatched bases: 9. In germline, CDR1 is LGHDT, CDR2 YNNKEL (reference sequence).

The chain combines TRBV6-2 or TRBV6-3 with TRBJ1-5, with 7 bases fitting TRBD1. The germline V gene has CDR1 MNHEY and CDR2 SVGEGT. V was pared by 2 bases and J by 3 bases, with 7 bases of the junction left unmatched. The CDR3 length is 16 residues. The CDR3 bases are TGTGCCAGCAGTTACATCAGGGGGGAACTCAATCAGCCCCAGCATTTT. Residues: CASSYIRGELNQPQHF.

This clone was picked up a small number of times. The chain uses TRBV5-1 and TRBJ1-4; D is undetermined. The V and J ends lost 5 bases and 8 bases respectively, with 13 bases between them. The CDR3 runs to 13 residues. The germline CDR1 and CDR2 sequences are SGHRS and YFSETQ. The CDR3 DNA sequence: TGCGCCAGCAGGGTCCAGGTGGGGGAAAAACTGTTTTTT. Residues: CASRVQVGEKLFF.

The chain combines TRBV5-1 with TRBJ2-3; TRBD2 agrees at 7 bases. Germline V gene sequence: CDR1 SGHRS, CDR2 YFSETQ. The CDR3 length is 17 residues. With V trimmed by 1 base and J by 5 bases, 13 bases remained unmatched. In DNA form, the CDR3 reads TGCGCCAGCAGCTTGTACCGGACTAGAATGGCCGAAGATACGCAGTATTTT. This translates into CASSLYRTRMAEDTQYF.

The chain recombines TRBV5-4 with TRBJ1-2; 8 bases are a match to TRBD1. J was trimmed by 7 bases and V by 3 bases; bases with no gene match: 8. Per the germline V gene, CDR1 is SGHNT and CDR2 is YYREEE (reference sequence). The CDR3 is 14 residues long. The CDR3 spells CASSSRQGALGYTF. For the CDR3, the DNA is TGTGCCAGCAGCTCCCGGCAGGGGGCGCTTGGCTACACCTTC.